The clone carrying this T cell receptor (beta chain) turned up a few times. The antigen is not known. This sample is drawn from a study of response to subunit inactivated influenza vaccine. Study outcomes and limitations: The authors proposed limited new T cell recruitment per seasonal influenza vaccination.

TCRdb reprocessed the RT-PCR reads via MiXCR and lists one record per CDR3 protein. The sample consists of about 160,000 distinct CDR3 sequences, approximately 11% of them appearing once. Trimming stripped 0 bases from V and 1 base from J, with 12 bases between. CDR3 length equals 16 residues. The germline V gene encodes CDR1 MNHEY and CDR2 SVGAGI. The J gene is TRBJ1-2, the V gene TRBV6-5; D is possibly TRBD1 (6 bases). The source of this sequence is a man aged 50 to 59 who received an inactivated influenza vaccine. Sequenced here: non-naive T cells sorted from PBMCs, sampled around seven weeks after vaccination. This chain's CDR3 is CASSYSGHQYNYGYTF. Written as DNA, the CDR3 is TGTGCCAGCAGTTACTCGGGACACCAGTATAACTATGGCTACACCTTC.